This is a list of T cell receptor beta chains from one sample in a study of T cell repertoires in cytomegalovirus infection. Which antigens these TCRs recognize remains unknown. TCRdb re-analysed the reads in MiXCR, keeping a single row per CDR3 protein. The table has about 740,000 distinct CDR3 sequences, around a third seen once; the top ten hold around a sixth. The sequences come from cultured PBMCs, collected from culture after CMV antigen stimulation. The receptor set was obtained from a human donor in good health (CMV status not recorded). Some clones in this sample may be carry-over from other donors' samples. CDR3s include the opening cysteine and the closing phenylalanine or tryptophan. The D gene is left open where the match is weak. Only some rows state a clone size, as once, few, many or a class for expanded clones.

j_gene: TRBJ2-5
len: 17
d_gene: TRBD2
v_gene: TRBV2
abundance: .
CDR3nt: TGTGCCAGCAACCAAGGAAGGGGACTAGCGACAAAGGAGACCCAGTACTTC
CDR3aa: CASNQGRGLATKETQYF

j_gene: TRBJ2-7
len: 15
d_gene: TRBD1
v_gene: TRBV4-1
abundance: few
CDR3nt: TGCGCCAGCAGCCAAAACCCCGACAGGGCCTACGAGCAGTACTTC
CDR3aa: CASSQNPDRAYEQYF

j_gene: TRBJ2-5
len: 15
d_gene: .
v_gene: TRBV12-3/TRBV12-4
abundance: .
CDR3nt: TGTGCCAGCAGTTTAGGGGCGGCGGGACAAGAGACCCAGTACTTC
CDR3aa: CASSLGAAGQETQYF

j_gene: TRBJ1-2
len: 14
d_gene: .
v_gene: TRBV7-2
abundance: many
CDR3nt: TGTGCCAGCAGCTTATCCGGGAGTAACTATGGCTACACCTTC
CDR3aa: CASSLSGSNYGYTF

j_gene: TRBJ1-1
len: 14
d_gene: .
v_gene: TRBV7-2
abundance: .
CDR3nt: TGTGCCAGCAGCTTAATTGGGGTGAACACTGAAGCTTTCTTT
CDR3aa: CASSLIGVNTEAFF

j_gene: TRBJ2-2
len: 18
d_gene: .
v_gene: TRBV28
abundance: .
CDR3nt: TGTGCCAGCAGTTTATCTTTAGGGGGGGAATCGAACACCGGGGAGCTGTTTTTT
CDR3aa: CASSLSLGGESNTGELFF

j_gene: TRBJ1-5
len: 15
d_gene: .
v_gene: TRBV7-8
abundance: few
CDR3nt: TGTGCCAGCACCCAAGCAAGCGGCCACAATCAGCCCCAGCATTTT
CDR3aa: CASTQASGHNQPQHF

j_gene: TRBJ1-5
len: 18
d_gene: .
v_gene: TRBV7-8
abundance: few
CDR3nt: TGTGCCAGCAGCTTAGGTGGGGGGGACCTAAATAGCAATCAGCCCCAGCATTTT
CDR3aa: CASSLGGGDLNSNQPQHF

j_gene: TRBJ2-3
len: 17
d_gene: TRBD1
v_gene: TRBV15
abundance: once
CDR3nt: TGTGCCACCAGCAGAGCACAGGGGGCGCGTTTGTCAGATACGCAGTATTTT
CDR3aa: CATSRAQGARLSDTQYF

j_gene: TRBJ2-1
len: 15
d_gene: TRBD1
v_gene: TRBV24-1
abundance: .
CDR3nt: TGTGCCACCAGTGACCCCCGGGACAGGGATCATGAGCAGTTCTTC
CDR3aa: CATSDPRDRDHEQFF

j_gene: TRBJ2-7
len: 16
d_gene: TRBD2
v_gene: TRBV25-1
abundance: once
CDR3nt: TGTGCCAGCAGTGAAAGTGGAGCGGGAGGCTCCTACGAGCAGTACTTC
CDR3aa: CASSESGAGGSYEQYF

j_gene: TRBJ1-1
len: 12
d_gene: .
v_gene: TRBV20-1
abundance: once
CDR3nt: TGCAGTGCTAGAGATAGAAGCACTGAAGCTTTCTTT
CDR3aa: CSARDRSTEAFF

j_gene: TRBJ1-3
len: 16
d_gene: .
v_gene: TRBV10-3
abundance: .
CDR3nt: TGTGCCATCACTAGAAATGAAGGGGCCTCGGGAAACACCATATATTTT
CDR3aa: CAITRNEGASGNTIYF

j_gene: TRBJ2-1
len: 12
d_gene: TRBD1
v_gene: TRBV10-1
abundance: .
CDR3nt: TGCGCCAGCAGTGGCGGGACAGGGCCACAGTTCTTC
CDR3aa: CASSGGTGPQFF

j_gene: TRBJ2-3
len: 14
d_gene: TRBD2
v_gene: TRBV10-3
abundance: .
CDR3nt: TGTGCCATCAGTGCGTGGACTAGCGTAGATACGCAGTATTTT
CDR3aa: CAISAWTSVDTQYF

j_gene: TRBJ2-4
len: 14
d_gene: .
v_gene: TRBV18
abundance: .
CDR3nt: TGTGCCAGCTCACCTGAGAGGCCGAGAAACATTCAGTACTTC
CDR3aa: CASSPERPRNIQYF

j_gene: TRBJ2-2
len: 15
d_gene: .
v_gene: TRBV7-2
abundance: many
CDR3nt: TGTGCCAGCAGCTTAGTGGGGGCCGGCACCGGGGAGCTGTTTTTT
CDR3aa: CASSLVGAGTGELFF

j_gene: TRBJ2-3
len: 12
d_gene: .
v_gene: TRBV2
abundance: few
CDR3nt: TGTGCCAGCACCGAAGGGGCGGATACGCAGTATTTT
CDR3aa: CASTEGADTQYF

j_gene: TRBJ2-1
len: 16
d_gene: TRBD1
v_gene: TRBV12-3/TRBV12-4
abundance: .
CDR3nt: TGTGCCAGCAGGGGACAGGGTAGGTTCTCCTACAATGAGCAGTTCTTC
CDR3aa: CASRGQGRFSYNEQFF

j_gene: TRBJ2-3
len: 17
d_gene: TRBD1
v_gene: TRBV5-4
abundance: .
CDR3nt: TGTGCCAGCAGCTCGAAAACAGGGGAACCTTTCACAGATACGCAGTATTTT
CDR3aa: CASSSKTGEPFTDTQYF

j_gene: TRBJ2-3
len: 17
d_gene: .
v_gene: TRBV20-1
abundance: .
CDR3nt: TGCAGTGCTATCGGAGGGACTCCGTTTGGGAGCACAGATACGCAGTATTTT
CDR3aa: CSAIGGTPFGSTDTQYF

j_gene: TRBJ2-1
len: 16
d_gene: TRBD2
v_gene: TRBV4-1
abundance: .
CDR3nt: TGCGCCAGCAGCCAAGTAGCGGGAAGCTCCTACAATGAGCAGTTCTTC
CDR3aa: CASSQVAGSSYNEQFF

j_gene: TRBJ1-1
len: 14
d_gene: .
v_gene: TRBV5-6
abundance: few
CDR3nt: TGTGCCAGCAGCCGGAGAGCAGGGAACACTGAAGCTTTCTTT
CDR3aa: CASSRRAGNTEAFF

j_gene: TRBJ2-2
len: 16
d_gene: .
v_gene: TRBV11-2
abundance: few
CDR3nt: TGTGCCAGCAGTTCTGGGAACAGGTTCGACACCGGGGAGCTGTTTTTT
CDR3aa: CASSSGNRFDTGELFF

j_gene: TRBJ1-5
len: 13
d_gene: .
v_gene: TRBV27
abundance: few
CDR3nt: TGTGCCAGCAGTAACAGGTATGGACAGCCCCAGCATTTT
CDR3aa: CASSNRYGQPQHF

j_gene: TRBJ2-5
len: 15
d_gene: TRBD2
v_gene: TRBV7-9
abundance: .
CDR3nt: TGTGCCAGCAGCGGACTAGCGGAGGGTGAAGAGACCCAGTACTTC
CDR3aa: CASSGLAEGEETQYF

j_gene: TRBJ2-7
len: 15
d_gene: TRBD2
v_gene: TRBV6-1
abundance: once
CDR3nt: TGTGCCAGCAGTGAACAGACTAGCAGGGTTTACGAGCAGTACTTC
CDR3aa: CASSEQTSRVYEQYF

j_gene: TRBJ1-5
len: 17
d_gene: .
v_gene: TRBV28
abundance: few
CDR3nt: TGTGCCAGCAGTTTCGAGCTTCAAATTTATAGCAATCAGCCCCAGCATTTT
CDR3aa: CASSFELQIYSNQPQHF

j_gene: TRBJ1-1
len: 15
d_gene: .
v_gene: TRBV7-2
abundance: few
CDR3nt: TGTGCCAGCAGCTTACAGGGACTTCCGAACACTGAAGCTTTCTTT
CDR3aa: CASSLQGLPNTEAFF

j_gene: TRBJ2-3
len: 15
d_gene: TRBD2
v_gene: TRBV28
abundance: few
CDR3nt: TGTGCCAGCAGTCAGCGGGGGGCGTACACAGATACGCAGTATTTT
CDR3aa: CASSQRGAYTDTQYF

j_gene: TRBJ2-3
len: 14
d_gene: .
v_gene: TRBV19
abundance: few
CDR3nt: TGTGCCACCCGGAGGGGTGTGGGCACAGATACGCAGTATTTT
CDR3aa: CATRRGVGTDTQYF

j_gene: TRBJ1-1
len: 15
d_gene: .
v_gene: TRBV4-3
abundance: .
CDR3nt: TGCGCCAGCAGCCAAGAAATTTCAGGGTCAGCTGAAGCTTTCTTT
CDR3aa: CASSQEISGSAEAFF

j_gene: TRBJ1-1
len: 15
d_gene: TRBD1
v_gene: TRBV10-3
abundance: .
CDR3nt: TGTGCCATCAGTGACGGTCACAGGGGGTCCACTGAAGCTTTCTTT
CDR3aa: CAISDGHRGSTEAFF

j_gene: TRBJ1-6
len: 17
d_gene: TRBD1
v_gene: TRBV23-1
abundance: .
CDR3nt: TGCGCCAGCAGTCCCCGGGAGGGACAGAACCACTATTCACCCCTCCACTTT
CDR3aa: CASSPREGQNHYSPLHF

j_gene: TRBJ1-4
len: 15
d_gene: TRBD1
v_gene: TRBV7-9
abundance: few
CDR3nt: TGTGCCAGCAGCTTTGGGGACAGGCTGAATGAAAAACTGTTTTTT
CDR3aa: CASSFGDRLNEKLFF

j_gene: TRBJ2-4
len: 17
d_gene: TRBD1
v_gene: TRBV13
abundance: .
CDR3nt: TGTGCCAGCAGCTTAGGGGGACCGACAGGGTGGGGAAACATTCAGTACTTC
CDR3aa: CASSLGGPTGWGNIQYF

j_gene: TRBJ2-7
len: 16
d_gene: .
v_gene: TRBV7-2
abundance: .
CDR3nt: TGTGCCAGCAGCTTAGTCTTGAGGAGAGGAGACTACGAGCAGTACTTC
CDR3aa: CASSLVLRRGDYEQYF

j_gene: TRBJ1-6
len: 13
d_gene: .
v_gene: TRBV7-8
abundance: .
CDR3nt: TGTGCCAGCAGCTCGCAGCGAGGGTCACCCCTCCACTTT
CDR3aa: CASSSQRGSPLHF

j_gene: TRBJ1-1
len: 15
d_gene: TRBD1
v_gene: TRBV6-5
abundance: .
CDR3nt: TGTGCCAGCAGTTACTCCGGGACAGGGGCCACTGAAGCTTTCTTT
CDR3aa: CASSYSGTGATEAFF

j_gene: TRBJ2-1
len: 16
d_gene: TRBD2
v_gene: TRBV7-9
abundance: many
CDR3nt: TGTGCCAGCAGCTTAGATAGCGGGGGTTCCTACAATGAGCAGTTCTTC
CDR3aa: CASSLDSGGSYNEQFF

j_gene: TRBJ2-7
len: 14
d_gene: TRBD1
v_gene: TRBV12-3/TRBV12-4
abundance: .
CDR3nt: TGTGCCAGCAGTCGGACAGGGGCCCGCTACGAGCAGTACTTC
CDR3aa: CASSRTGARYEQYF

j_gene: TRBJ2-2
len: 18
d_gene: TRBD2
v_gene: TRBV10-3
abundance: .
CDR3nt: TGTGCCATCAGTGACGCCCTACTAGCGGGAGGGTCGGCCGGGGAGCTGTTTTTT
CDR3aa: CAISDALLAGGSAGELFF

j_gene: TRBJ1-1
len: 14
d_gene: .
v_gene: TRBV7-9
abundance: .
CDR3nt: TGTGCCAGCAGCTGGCAGGGCTTGAACACTGAAGCTTTCTTT
CDR3aa: CASSWQGLNTEAFF

j_gene: TRBJ2-1
len: 15
d_gene: .
v_gene: TRBV7-8
abundance: many
CDR3nt: TGTGCCAGCAGCCCACACCCCGGGGTCTCCAATGAGCAGTTCTTC
CDR3aa: CASSPHPGVSNEQFF

j_gene: TRBJ2-1
len: 15
d_gene: .
v_gene: TRBV4-1
abundance: .
CDR3nt: TGCGCCAGCAGCCAACGACTAGTGGTTCGCAATGAGCAGTTCTTC
CDR3aa: CASSQRLVVRNEQFF

j_gene: TRBJ2-1
len: 19
d_gene: TRBD1
v_gene: TRBV5-6
abundance: few
CDR3nt: TGTGCCACCGCACCTCTACTAACCGGGACAGGAGGTGGGATGGGTGAGCAGTTCTTC
CDR3aa: CATAPLLTGTGGGMGEQFF

j_gene: TRBJ2-1
len: 16
d_gene: .
v_gene: TRBV7-9
abundance: .
CDR3nt: TGTGCCAGCAGCACTTTGATAGGGGGGTCCTACAATGAGCAGTTCTTC
CDR3aa: CASSTLIGGSYNEQFF

j_gene: TRBJ1-2
len: 13
d_gene: TRBD1
v_gene: TRBV20-1
abundance: few
CDR3nt: TGCAGTGCTCCGCGGGGACAGACATATGGCTACACCTTC
CDR3aa: CSAPRGQTYGYTF

j_gene: TRBJ2-1
len: 15
d_gene: .
v_gene: TRBV7-2
abundance: few
CDR3nt: TGTGCCAGCAGCTTAAGACCTTCGGACAGCGGTGAGCAGTTCTTC
CDR3aa: CASSLRPSDSGEQFF

j_gene: TRBJ2-3
len: 14
d_gene: TRBD2
v_gene: TRBV7-2
abundance: .
CDR3nt: TGTGCCGGGGCTAGCGGGGAAAATACAGATACGCAGTATTTT
CDR3aa: CAGASGENTDTQYF

j_gene: TRBJ2-5
len: 15
d_gene: .
v_gene: TRBV7-6
abundance: .
CDR3nt: TGTGCCAGCAGCCCTAGAGGCAGACAGGAAGAGACCCAGTACTTC
CDR3aa: CASSPRGRQEETQYF